This T cell receptor beta chain emerged from a study of blood T cells in healthy people across ages. For the second PCR, which ran for roughly 6 to 11 cycles, a sample-barcoded 5' primer and a J-beta primer mix were used. All samples gave at least 2.5 million CDR3-containing paired-end reads. TCRdb called the 5' RACE reads again in MiXCR, with one record for every CDR3 protein. The sample includes 950,000 to 1,200,000 distinct CDR3 sequences, more than 30% of them seen just once. PBMCs, at least 6.5 million per sample, were isolated. About this clonotype: Its target is unknown. This may be a read error: a much more frequent sequence differs by one nucleotide.

Study outcomes and limitations: Estimates based on one million T cells were treated as lower bounds. TCR beta diversity, measured per million T cells, fell in a roughly linear way with age.

CDR1 is DFQATT, CDR2 SNEGSKA, per germline (reference sequence). The CDR3 contains 14 residues. Trimming took 0 bases from V and 5 from J, leaving 13 bases between them. The material sequenced was blood. J is TRBJ1-2 and V is TRBV20-1; D remains ambiguous. The receptor was isolated from a man aged 18-30 years in good health. The CDR3 spells CSARESDFLYGYTF. The CDR3 nucleotides read TGCAGTGCTAGAGAGTCGGACTTCCTGTATGGCTACACCTTC.